Below are 24 T cell receptor beta chains sequenced from a single sample in a study of human T cells and chemical hapten exposure (dated by TCRdb to the early 2020s). The time point label corresponds to: pre-sensitization, week 0. What the treatment or condition label conveys for this sample: therapeutic diphenylcyclopropenone sensitization with weekly scalp DPC. Library prep was done by RACE. TCRdb names NextSeq 500 as the instrument used. The public reads were run again by TCRdb, first through fastp at Q25 and then through MiXCR, and only productive beta chains were kept. Duplicate CDR3 protein sequences are folded into a single record with the most common DNA and genes. Across this sample there are under 300,000 distinct CDR3 sequences, with 7.5% to 9% seen only once. Less than 3% of the sample is held by the ten biggest clonotypes. The sample consisted of whole blood, taken in connection with sensitization to the hapten diphenylcyclopropenone (DPC). Receptors originate from a woman aged 35 to 49 with alopecia areata. Some clones in this sample may be carry-over from other donors' samples.

This clonotype has ten or more counts. The rearrangement links TRBV7-2 to TRBJ2-3; D may match TRBD1 or TRBD2 (5 bases each). The CDR3 has 15 residues. The germline V and J ends were trimmed by 5 bases and 1 base, with 13 bases remaining between them. CDR1 and CDR2 (germline): SGHTA, FQGNSA. The CDR3: CASSRGVQGTDTQYF. CDR3 sequence (DNA): TGTGCCAGCAGCCGAGGGGTCCAGGGCACAGATACGCAGTATTTT.

This sequence joins TRBV7-8 and TRBJ2-3; D might be TRBD2 (5 bases). Trimming removed 2 bases from V and 6 bases from J, with 6 bases in between. The CDR3 has 12 residues. Germline CDR1 and CDR2: SGHVS and FQNEAQ. CDR3 loop: CASSLSSDTQYF. As DNA, the CDR3 is TGTGCCAGCAGCTTATCTAGCGATACGCAGTATTTT.

This clonotype was picked up a small number of times. The chain links TRBV6-5 to TRBJ2-3, with a possible D match to TRBD2 (7 bases). Germline assignment: CDR1 MNHEY and CDR2 SVGAGI. The CDR3 has 15 residues. Trimming pared 6 bases from V and 4 bases from J, leaving 17 bases between. The CDR3 spells CASRATRGGADTQYF. DNA of the CDR3: TGTGCCAGCAGAGCCACTAGGGGGGGAGCAGATACGCAGTATTTT.

Only a few counts were recorded for this clonotype. The V gene is TRBV7-8, the J gene TRBJ2-7, with D tentatively TRBD2 (7 bases). Germline lookup yields CDR1 SGHVS and CDR2 FQNEAQ. Trimming took off 5 bases at V and 6 bases at J, with 20 bases between the two ends. The CDR3 is 15 residues long. CDR3 in DNA: TGTGCCAGCAGCCGCCGGGGGGCTCAGGCTGGCGAGCAGTACTTC. Translation: CASSRRGAQAGEQYF.

This rearrangement joins TRBV28 to TRBJ2-7, with 7 bases aligning to TRBD2. V lost 4 bases and J lost 3; bases outside the gene matches: 9. CDR3 size: 15 residues. Germline V CDR1 and CDR2: MDHEN, SYDVKM. CDR3 nucleotide sequence: TGTGCCAGCAGTTCGAGCGCGGGAGCCGACTACGAGCAGTACTTC. Encoded protein: CASSSSAGADYEQYF.

The rearrangement links TRBV12-3 or TRBV12-4 to TRBJ2-2, with 8 bases fitting TRBD1. J gave up 7 bases and V 5 bases, and 6 bases lay outside the gene matches. The CDR3 has 14 residues. CDR3 sequence reads: CASSIGTGGGELFF. Here the CDR3 DNA reads TGTGCCAGCAGTATAGGGACAGGCGGCGGGGAGCTGTTTTTT.

As concerns this clonotype: At one of its ends the junction is not consistent with the germline gene, which may arise from a read error. The rearrangement links TRBV18 to TRBJ1-5, with TRBD1 matching 9 bases. Germline values: CDR1 KGHSH, CDR2 LQKENI. This CDR3 spans 15 amino acids. Written as DNA, the CDR3 is TGTGTCAGCTCCGGGGGACAGGGACTCTATCAGCCCCAGCATTTT. Amino acids: CVSSGGQGLYQPQHF.

This clonotype showed up just a few times. This sequence joins TRBV6-5 and TRBJ2-7; D not resolved. Germline loops: CDR1 MNHEY, CDR2 SVGAGI. The CDR3 runs to 14 residues. The ends were cut back, 6 bases at V and 0 bases at J, with 12 bases in the middle. The CDR3 spells CASRSSAYSYEQYF. In DNA form, the CDR3 reads TGTGCCAGCAGAAGCAGTGCCTACTCCTACGAGCAGTACTTC.

In its sample, this clonotype was seen a few times. The chain has TRBV3-1 and TRBJ2-3, with D unclear. The germline V gene encodes CDR1 LGHDT and CDR2 YNNKEL (reference sequence). The CDR3 loop spans 16 amino acids. V was trimmed by 3 bases and J by 4 bases, leaving 17 bases between them. The chain's CDR3 is CASSHFPGDRADTQYF. The DNA for the CDR3 is TGTGCCAGCAGCCATTTTCCTGGGGATAGGGCAGATACGCAGTATTTT.

The chain employs TRBV28 and TRBJ1-2, with no clear D. Trimming shortened V by 10 bases and J by 0 bases, and 12 bases separated the two germline ends. Germline CDR1 and CDR2: MDHEN and SYDVKM. This CDR3 has 13 residues. CDR3 in DNA: TGTGCCATCACCCGTAACGCTAACTATGGCTACACCTTC. Translated: CAITRNANYGYTF.

The CDR3 here is CSAKTGTTTFF. The CDR3 bases are TGCAGTGCTAAGACGGGGACCACGACGTTCTTC. This sequence joins TRBV20-1 and TRBJ2-1, with D perhaps given as TRBD1 or TRBD2 (5 bases each). CDR1 is DFQATT, CDR2 SNEGSKA, per germline (reference sequence). The CDR3 extends over 11 amino acids. The germline V and J ends were trimmed by 4 bases and 15 bases, with 16 bases remaining between them.

V is TRBV12-5 and J is TRBJ2-2, with D tentatively TRBD2 (5 bases). Germline V CDR1 and CDR2: LGHNT, FRNRAP. Trimming removed 1 base from V and 4 bases from J, with 16 bases in between. The CDR3 spans 17 residues. CDR3 coding DNA: TGTGCTAGTGGTTTGGCTCGAGGGTCCAGGCTCACCGGGGAGCTGTTTTTT. Translated: CASGLARGSRLTGELFF.

Details on this clonotype: It is unclear where the CDR3 begins or ends on the DNA, so no DNA is shown, and the CDR3 is as TCRdb lists it. This sequence joins TRBV6-2 or TRBV6-3 and TRBJ1-6; the tabulated D call, TRBD1, remains unverified against the DNA. The CDR3 length equals 15 residues, ends included. The germline V gene has CDR1 MNHEY and CDR2 SVGEGT. This CDR3 is CASSSSTGRDSPLHF.

This clonotype was seen a few times. The chain joins TRBV7-2 to TRBJ2-5; the D is unclear. In germline, CDR1 is SGHTA, CDR2 FQGNSA. The CDR3 consists of 13 residues. Trimming left V 3 bases short and J 5 bases short, with 10 bases between. The CDR3 DNA follows: TGTGCCAGCAGCTTTACCAACTCCGAGACCCAGTACTTC. This codes for CASSFTNSETQYF. The variable domain in full, completed from reference TRBV7-2 and TRBJ2-5, reads GAGVSQSPSNKVTEKGKDVELRCDPISGHTALYWYRQSLGQGLEFLIYFQGNSAPDKSGLPSDRFSAERTGGSVSTLTIQRTQQEDSAVYLCASSFTNSETQYFGPGTRLLVL.

This clonotype was seen a handful of times. The rearrangement links TRBV5-1 to TRBJ2-1; either TRBD1 or TRBD2 may supply D (6 bases each). Deletions cut 5 bases from V and 8 bases from J, with 14 bases between. There are 13 residues in the CDR3. The germline V gene encodes CDR1 SGHRS and CDR2 YFSETQ. CDR3: CASSWGAGYEQFF. The CDR3 DNA reads as TGCGCCAGCAGTTGGGGGGCTGGCTATGAGCAGTTCTTC.

CDR3 nucleotides: TGCGCCAGCAGCCAAGATCGACAGGGGAGAAATAATTCACCCCTCCACTTT. This sequence encodes CASSQDRQGRNNSPLHF. The chain uses TRBV4-1 and TRBJ1-6, with 8 bases aligning to TRBD1. The CDR3 spans 17 residues. The germline V gene has CDR1 MGHRA and CDR2 YSYEKL. Trimming at V came to 0 bases and at J to 5 bases, leaving 6 bases not matched to a gene.

A few counts support this clonotype. The V and J genes are TRBV12-3 or TRBV12-4 and TRBJ2-1; 11 nucleotides match TRBD2. With V trimmed by 6 bases and J by 0 bases, 4 bases remained unmatched. This CDR3 region has 16 residues. The CDR3 protein is CASSPSGRSSYNEQFF. In DNA form, the CDR3 reads TGTGCCAGCAGCCCTAGCGGGAGGAGCTCCTACAATGAGCAGTTCTTC.

This clonotype was found a few times. The chain joins TRBV27 to TRBJ2-3; 8 bases are shared with TRBD2. The CDR3 covers 15 residues. Per germline, CDR1 MNHEY and CDR2 SMNVEV (reference sequence). Trimming at V came to 3 bases and at J to 3 bases, leaving 5 bases not matched to a gene. CDR3 coding DNA: TGTGCCAGCAGTTTGGGACTAGTGAGAACAGATACGCAGTATTTT. The encoded protein is CASSLGLVRTDTQYF.

The CDR3 protein is CASSLQGLYGYTF. In nucleotides, the CDR3 is TGTGCCAGCAGCTTACAAGGTCTCTATGGCTACACCTTC. The chain uses TRBV7-2 and TRBJ1-2, with D unresolved. In germline, CDR1 is SGHTA, CDR2 FQGNSA. Trimming removed 2 bases from V and 4 bases from J, with 8 bases in between. The CDR3 is 13 amino acids. The full variable domain, its missing parts supplied by reference TRBV7-2 and TRBJ1-2, is GAGVSQSPSNKVTEKGKDVELRCDPISGHTALYWYRQSLGQGLEFLIYFQGNSAPDKSGLPSDRFSAERTGGSVSTLTIQRTQQEDSAVYLCASSLQGLYGYTFGSGTRLTVV.

The chain joins TRBV12-3 or TRBV12-4 to TRBJ1-1; the D is unclear. V was cut by 6 bases and J by 5 bases, with 16 bases left in between. The CDR3 contains 14 residues. The CDR3 here is CASSPNKYWTEAFF. The CDR3 nucleotides read TGTGCCAGCAGCCCGAATAAATATTGGACTGAAGCTTTCTTT.

This clonotype has ten or more counts. V usage is TRBV25-1 and J usage is TRBJ2-3, with D possibly matching TRBD1 (5 bases). The CDR3 runs to 13 residues. Trimming took 5 bases from V and 1 from J, leaving 7 bases between them. Germline V gene sequence: CDR1 MGHDK, CDR2 SYGVNS. Here the CDR3 DNA reads TGTGCCAGCAGTAAACAGGGCACAGATACGCAGTATTTT. Encoded protein: CASSKQGTDTQYF.

V and J are TRBV25-1 and TRBJ2-5; 7 bases line up with TRBD1. Trimming took 3 bases from V and 2 from J; bases not matched to a gene: 12. The germline V gene has CDR1 MGHDK and CDR2 SYGVNS. CDR3 size: 17 residues. CDR3: CASSDISTYRGQETQYF. The CDR3 DNA is TGTGCCAGCAGTGACATCTCAACCTACAGGGGACAAGAGACCCAGTACTTC.

This clonotype was found many times. This sequence joins TRBV7-2 and TRBJ2-5; 8 bases align to TRBD2. The CDR3 totals 15 residues. J lost 5 bases, V lost 6 bases, and 11 bases had no gene match. In germline, CDR1 is SGHTA, CDR2 FQGNSA. For the CDR3, the DNA is TGTGCCAGCAGTAAGCAAAGGGGACTAGGGGAGACCCAGTACTTC. Translation: CASSKQRGLGETQYF.

In its sample, this clonotype was seen a few times. The gene calls are TRBV2 and TRBJ2-5; D possibly matches TRBD1 or TRBD2 (7 bases each). Looked up from germline, CDR1 is SNHLY and CDR2 is FYNNEI. The V gene lost 11 bases and the J gene lost 5 bases, with 27 bases spanning the gap. The length of the CDR3 is 16 residues. CDR3 protein: CAGEGGAGGSGETQYF. The CDR3 DNA sequence: TGTGCCGGGGAAGGGGGCGCCGGCGGGAGCGGGGAGACCCAGTACTTC.